A single T cell receptor beta chain is shown here with its context. Authors' data handling: Amplification of reference gene primers provided the estimated nucleated cell counts. Clones were sequenced by immunoSEQ multiplex PCR, and TCRdb holds only the in-frame ones, with some missing. V, J and clone size are taken as reported in that table, and D and trimming were inferred from the DNA itself. The table has around 250,000 clones, 85% seen once. The sample comes from a study of blood T cell repertoires in COVID-19. Clinical history as reported by participants underpinned cohort assignment. Trimming removed 1 base from V and 3 bases from J, with 10 bases in between. The germline CDR1 and CDR2 sequences are GTSNPN and SVGIG (reference sequence). This CDR3 region has 13 residues.

The clonotype was recovered from a woman aged 45-59 years with acute COVID-19. Sequencing was carried out using PBMCs or T cells enriched from blood (not recorded which). V usage is TRBV30 and J usage is TRBJ2-7; a weak D match, TRBD1 (6 bases). The CDR3 nucleotides are TGTGCCTGGAGTGAGGACAGACTCTACGAGCAGTACTTC. Translation gives CAWSEDRLYEQYF. The whole variable domain, remainder taken from reference TRBV30 and TRBJ2-7, is SQTIHQWPATLVQPVGSPLSLECTVEGTSNPNLYWYRQAAGRGLQLLFYSVGIGQISSEVPQNLSASRPQDRQFILSSKKLLLSDSGFYLCAWSEDRLYEQYFGPGTRLTVT.